The 32 T cell receptor beta chains below were found in one sample sequenced in a study of CD8 T cells in ankylosing spondylitis. TCRdb fed the 5' RACE reads into MiXCR, producing one record per CDR3 protein. This sample has about 220,000 distinct CDR3 sequences, with roughly a tenth found just once. The sequencing sample was made of blood, either unsorted or a sorted T cell fraction (not recorded which). All receptors derive from a male donor with ankylosing spondylitis or in good health (not recorded which).

The V gene is TRBV28, the J gene TRBJ2-2; 7 bases are a match to TRBD1. The CDR3 loop spans 13 amino acids. CDR1 and CDR2 from the germline V gene are MDHEN and SYDVKM. Unmatched junction bases numbered 8, after V lost 10 bases and J lost 6 bases. CDR3 region: CATQGGPSGELFF. The CDR3 region has the DNA TGTGCCACTCAAGGGGGCCCCTCCGGGGAGCTGTTTTTT.

This clonotype occurred a few times. The chain employs TRBV12-3 or TRBV12-4 and TRBJ1-5, with D possibly matching TRBD1 (5 bases). The ends were cut back, 2 bases at V and 0 bases at J, with 11 bases in the middle. The CDR3 is 16 residues long. CDR3 coding DNA: TGTGCCAGCAGTTTATCGCCCAGGGATAGCAATCAGCCCCAGCATTTT. It is translated as CASSLSPRDSNQPQHF.

Many counts were recorded for this clonotype. The gene calls are TRBV27 and TRBJ2-3; 11 nucleotides match TRBD2. The germline CDR1 and CDR2 sequences are MNHEY and SMNVEV (reference sequence). V lost 4 bases to trimming and J lost 1 base; unmatched junction nucleotides: 13. The CDR3 sequence is 19 residues long. The CDR3 DNA reads as TGTGCCAGCAGTTCAGTACTAGCGGGGGCCACCTACGGCACAGATACGCAGTATTTT. Translation: CASSSVLAGATYGTDTQYF.

The genes are TRBV6-5 and TRBJ2-1; TRBD1 aligns across 9 bases. The CDR3 has 16 amino acids. Trimming removed 6 bases from V and 6 bases from J; junction bases left unmatched: 12. The germline V gene has CDR1 MNHEY and CDR2 SVGAGI. DNA for the CDR3: TGTGCCAGCAGCACTCGGGACAGGGTGATGGTCAATGAGCAGTTCTTC. Translating it yields CASSTRDRVMVNEQFF.

This clonotype has at least ten counts. J is TRBJ1-4 and V is TRBV27; 8 positions agree with TRBD1. The length of the CDR3 is 16 residues. After removal of 7 bases from V and 0 bases from J, the junction contained 7 bases not matched to a gene. In germline, CDR1 is MNHEY, CDR2 SMNVEV (reference sequence). The CDR3 region has the DNA TGTGCCAGCAACGGGACAGGAACTGCAACTAATGAAAAACTGTTTTTT. Encoded protein: CASNGTGTATNEKLFF.

This clonotype was counted at least ten times. This chain links TRBV12-3 or TRBV12-4 with TRBJ2-1, with 8 bases fitting TRBD2. The CDR3 covers 15 residues. J lost 9 bases, V lost 5 bases, and 12 bases had no gene match. CDR3 DNA: TGTGCCAGCAGTGAAACGGGACTAGGAATGCTTGAGCAGTTCTTC. This translates into CASSETGLGMLEQFF.

This clonotype was seen at least ten times. This chain joins TRBV11-1 and TRBJ1-2; no definite D call. Trimming removed 4 bases from V and 0 bases from J, with 12 bases in between. The CDR3 consists of 15 residues. CDR1 is SGHAT, CDR2 FQDESV, per germline (reference sequence). The CDR3 nucleotides are TGTGCCAGCAGCTCTACGGACGGTGCTAACTATGGCTACACCTTC. This sequence encodes CASSSTDGANYGYTF.

This clonotype has only a few counts. The V and J genes are TRBV12-3 or TRBV12-4 and TRBJ2-1; 8 bases are a match to TRBD1. The V and J ends lost 6 bases and 4 bases, in that order; junction bases with no gene match: 5. This CDR3 has 14 amino acids. CDR3 in amino acids: CASSPDRAYNEQFF. The CDR3, as DNA: TGTGCCAGCAGCCCGGACAGGGCTTACAATGAGCAGTTCTTC.

The chain carries TRBV7-9 and TRBJ1-1; no clear D. Trimming cost V 7 bases and J 1 base, with 7 bases left between them. CDR3 length: 12 residues. Germline V lookup: CDR1 SEHNR, CDR2 FQNEAQ (reference sequence). CDR3 DNA: TGTGCCAGCACTCTCAGGAACACTGAAGCTTTCTTT. Translation gives CASTLRNTEAFF.

This clonotype was seen at least ten times. The rearrangement joins TRBV7-9 to TRBJ2-7; D call uncertain. The CDR3 has 11 amino acids. Germline V gene sequence: CDR1 SEHNR, CDR2 FQNEAQ (reference sequence). V was shortened by 1 base and J by 6 bases, with 4 bases between the two germline ends. The CDR3 loop reads CASSLGVEQYF. In nucleotides, the CDR3 is TGTGCCAGCAGCTTAGGTGTCGAGCAGTACTTC.

This clonotype showed up many times. The rearrangement uses TRBV12-3 or TRBV12-4 and TRBJ1-2, with unresolved D. Trimming removed 0 bases from V and 4 bases from J, with 12 bases in between. The CDR3 runs 15 residues. The CDR3 DNA reads as TGTGCCAGCAGTTTAGCGGGAGAGAACTCCTATGGCTACACCTTC. This gives the protein CASSLAGENSYGYTF.

There are many counts of this clonotype. This chain joins TRBV20-1 and TRBJ2-5, with D perhaps TRBD1 (5 bases). There are 15 residues in the CDR3. CDR1 is DFQATT, CDR2 SNEGSKA, per germline (reference sequence). With 3 bases removed from V and 7 bases from J, the gap between germline ends came to 21 bases. The CDR3 reads CSARSVGLVDPTQYF. The CDR3 nucleotides are TGCAGTGCTAGGAGTGTGGGGCTAGTGGATCCGACCCAGTACTTC.

This clonotype appeared many times. J is TRBJ2-4 and V is TRBV2, with 9 nucleotides matching TRBD1. This CDR3 is 16 amino acids long. J gave up 4 bases and V 4 bases, and 8 bases lay outside the gene matches. Per germline, CDR1 SNHLY and CDR2 FYNNEI. This CDR3 reads CASSGWGQGLKNIQYF. CDR3 nucleotides: TGTGCCAGCAGTGGGTGGGGACAGGGCCTAAAAAACATTCAGTACTTC.

In its sample, this clonotype was seen many times. V usage is TRBV24-1 and J usage is TRBJ2-7; tentative D call: TRBD1 (6 bases). V shed 5 bases and J shed 1 base, with 8 bases lying between them. From germline, CDR1 is KGHDR and CDR2 SFDVKD. The CDR3 covers 13 residues. DNA of the CDR3: TGTGCCACCAGTGTCACAGGGTCCTACGAGCAGTACTTC. It specifies CATSVTGSYEQYF.

This clonotype was counted at least ten times. The V call is TRBV15, the J call TRBJ2-5; D is undetermined. Germline V lookup: CDR1 LNHNV, CDR2 YYDKDF (reference sequence). Trimming removed 0 bases at V and 1 base at J, with 6 bases between. The CDR3 runs 14 residues. The CDR3 DNA reads as TGTGCCACCAGCAGAGATCGGGCCCAAGAGACCCAGTACTTC. Amino acids: CATSRDRAQETQYF.

This clonotype was seen repeatedly, ten times or more. The chain recombines TRBV5-5 with TRBJ2-7; 9 bases map to TRBD1. The CDR3 is 14 amino acids. Losses at the gene ends were 2 bases for V and 5 bases for J; bases not matched to a gene: 5. CDR1 is SGHKS, CDR2 YYEKEE, per germline (reference sequence). The CDR3 DNA reads as TGTGCCAGCAGCTTATCACAGGGGGCCCACGAGCAGTACTTC. It is translated as CASSLSQGAHEQYF.

This clonotype appeared many times. The chain recombines TRBV7-9 with TRBJ2-3; tentatively, D is TRBD1 (5 bases). Trimming stripped 1 base from V and 2 bases from J, with 13 bases between. The CDR3 totals 16 residues. In germline, CDR1 is SEHNR, CDR2 FQNEAQ (reference sequence). CDR3 in DNA: TGTGCCAGCAGCTTAGATCAGTTGGGGCACACAGATACGCAGTATTTT. Encoded protein: CASSLDQLGHTDTQYF.

This clonotype was recorded at least ten times. The genes are TRBV5-6 and TRBJ1-1; weak D call: TRBD1 (6 bases). The CDR3 covers 15 residues. In germline, CDR1 is SGHDT, CDR2 YYEEEE. V was pared by 1 base and J by 4 bases, with 14 bases between. The CDR3 spells CASSLWGRGTTEAFF. CDR3 in DNA: TGTGCCAGCAGCTTGTGGGGCAGGGGAACCACTGAAGCTTTCTTT.

This chain uses TRBV3-1 with TRBJ2-5, with D perhaps matching TRBD2 (5 bases). CDR1 is LGHDT, CDR2 YNNKEL, per germline (reference sequence). The CDR3 is made up of 14 amino acids. V was clipped by 1 base and J by 5 bases, with 11 bases between them. DNA for the CDR3: TGTGCCAGCAGCCAAGCTCCGGTAGCGGAGACCCAGTACTTC. It translates to CASSQAPVAETQYF.

This clonotype was counted many times. One end of the junction fails to match germline, which may point to a read error. The chain combines TRBV5-1 with TRBJ2-5; the D is unclear. Germline loops: CDR1 SGHRS, CDR2 YFSETQ. The CDR3 extends over 13 amino acids. The CDR3 coding sequence is TGCGCCAGCAGTTTGGGTGTGTCAGAGACCCAGTACTTC. Its protein product is CASSLGVSETQYF.

As concerns this clonotype: Sequence at one end of the junction differs from germline and may be a read error. The chain is built from TRBV7-7 and TRBJ2-1, with 7 bases that match TRBD1. CDR3 length: 15 amino acids. Germline CDR1 SSHAT, CDR2 FNYEAQ (reference sequence). CDR3 amino acids: CASSPVAGGGNEQFF. The CDR3 DNA reads TGTGCTAGCAGCCCCGTTGCAGGGGGTGGCAATGAGCAGTTCTTC.

This clonotype has a count of ten or more. V gene TRBV10-3 combines with J gene TRBJ2-7; D gene uncertain. V dropped 4 bases and J dropped 6 bases, with 13 bases sitting between them. This CDR3 comprises 13 residues. Germline CDR1 ENHRY, CDR2 SYGVKD. The CDR3 DNA reads as TGTGCCATCAGTGGCCAGCAGGATGGCGAGCAGTACTTC. Amino acid sequence: CAISGQQDGEQYF.

This clonotype was seen many times. CDR3 in DNA: TGTGCCACCAGTCCGGGGGGAAGCTCCTACGAGCAGTACTTC. It is translated as CATSPGGSSYEQYF. The chain is built from TRBV15 and TRBJ2-7; 7 nucleotides match TRBD2. CDR3 length equals 14 residues. CDR1 LNHNV and CDR2 YYDKDF come from the germline V gene (reference sequence). V trimming: 6 bases; J trimming: 0 bases; junction bases outside the gene matches: 5. Full variable domain (rest looked up from reference TRBV15 and TRBJ2-7): DAMVIQNPRYQVTQFGKPVTLSCSQTLNHNVMYWYQQKSSQAPKLLFHYYDKDFNNEADTPDNFQSRRPNTSFCFLDIRSPGLGDTAMYLCATSPGGSSYEQYFGPGTRLTVT.

There are many counts of this clonotype. This chain uses TRBV29-1 with TRBJ2-1, with TRBD1 matching over 9 bases. The germline CDR1 and CDR2 sequences are SQVTM and ANQGSEA. The CDR3 length is 16 residues. Germline trimming cut 2 bases from V and 0 bases from J; bases unmatched to any gene: 5. The CDR3 coding sequence is TGCAGCGTTGAAAGAGGACAGGGGAGCTCCTACAATGAGCAGTTCTTC. Amino acid sequence: CSVERGQGSSYNEQFF.

The sample holds many counts of this clonotype. This CDR3 is CASSAGTGVGTEAFF. CDR3 bases: TGTGCCAGCAGCGCCGGGACAGGGGTGGGGACTGAAGCTTTCTTT. This chain joins TRBV5-6 and TRBJ1-1, with 10 bases that match TRBD1. The CDR3 contains 15 residues. Germline assignment: CDR1 SGHDT and CDR2 YYEEEE. Trimming at V came to 4 bases and at J to 5 bases, leaving 8 bases not matched to a gene. The full variable domain, with the rest looked up from reference TRBV5-6 and TRBJ1-1, is DAGVTQSPTHLIKTRGQQVTLRCSPKSGHDTVSWYQQALGQGPQFIFQYYEEEERQRGNFPDRFSGHQFPNYSSELNVNALLLGDSALYLCASSAGTGVGTEAFFGQGTRLTVV.

In the case of this clonotype: One junction end does not reproduce the germline sequence, and a read error may be involved. The chain combines TRBV7-7 with TRBJ2-7; D call uncertain. The germline gives CDR1 SSHAT, CDR2 FNYEAQ (reference sequence). The CDR3 sequence is 13 residues long. The CDR3 loop reads CASSSAPGNEQYF. CDR3 sequence (DNA): TGTGCTAGCAGCTCCGCTCCGGGCAACGAGCAGTACTTC.

This clonotype has only a few counts. V and J are TRBV11-3 and TRBJ2-3; tentatively, D is TRBD1 (6 bases). The germline V gene has CDR1 SGHNT and CDR2 YENEEA. With 3 bases removed from V and 5 bases from J, the gap between germline ends came to 9 bases. CDR3 length: 13 residues. Here the CDR3 DNA reads TGTGCCAGCAGCTTGTTAGGGGGAGATACGCAGTATTTT. This gives the protein CASSLLGGDTQYF.

At least ten counts were recorded for this clonotype. This chain joins TRBV11-2 and TRBJ2-1; no clear D gene. The V end was cut by 3 bases, the J end by 6 bases, with 9 bases between. The CDR3 spans 13 residues. Germline values: CDR1 SGHAT, CDR2 FQNNGV. As DNA, the CDR3 is TGTGCCAGCAGCTTGCCCCCCTCCAATGAGCAGTTCTTC. This codes for CASSLPPSNEQFF.

The genes are TRBV12-3 or TRBV12-4 and TRBJ2-3, with TRBD2 matching over 7 bases. This CDR3 is built from 14 residues. The V gene end was trimmed by 4 bases and the J gene end by 4 bases; junction bases not matched to a gene: 5. The CDR3 DNA sequence: TGTGCCAGCAGTTCTCTAGCGGAAGCAGATACGCAGTATTTT. This translates into CASSSLAEADTQYF.

For this clonotype: This clone may be a read error of a much larger clone one base away. The V gene is TRBV12-5, the J gene TRBJ1-2; D is uncertain. The CDR3 length is 15 residues. Germline CDR1 LGHNT, CDR2 FRNRAP. The CDR3 sequence is CASGLVETTNYGDTF. In nucleotides, the CDR3 is TGTGCTAGTGGTTTGGTAGAGACAACTAACTATGGCGACACCTTC.

This clonotype was counted many times. The V and J genes are TRBV13 and TRBJ2-5; TRBD2 matches at 8 bases. This CDR3 has 15 residues. Per germline, CDR1 PRHDT and CDR2 FYEKMQ (reference sequence). V lost 5 bases, J lost 2 bases, and 7 bases stayed unmatched. The CDR3 spells CASSPGTRVQETQYF. DNA of the CDR3: TGTGCCAGCAGCCCAGGGACTAGAGTACAAGAGACCCAGTACTTC.

This clonotype came up many times. The chain combines TRBV12-3 or TRBV12-4 with TRBJ2-7; possibly TRBD1 or TRBD2 for D (5 bases each). This CDR3 is 12 amino acids long. The V end was cut by 6 bases, the J end by 8 bases, with 14 bases between. The CDR3 loop is CASSTRGGQQYF. The CDR3 DNA reads as TGTGCCAGCAGCACCCGTGGGGGTCAGCAGTACTTC.